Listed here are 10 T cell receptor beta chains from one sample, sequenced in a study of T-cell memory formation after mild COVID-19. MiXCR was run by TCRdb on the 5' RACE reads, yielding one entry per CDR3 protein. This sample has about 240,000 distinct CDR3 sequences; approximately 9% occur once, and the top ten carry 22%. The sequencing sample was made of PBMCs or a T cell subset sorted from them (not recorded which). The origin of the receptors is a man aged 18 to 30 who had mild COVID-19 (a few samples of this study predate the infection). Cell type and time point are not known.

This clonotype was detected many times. CDR3 in amino acids: CASVGGNTGELFF. The CDR3 region has the DNA TGTGCCAGCGTCGGGGGGAACACCGGGGAGCTGTTTTTT. This chain links TRBV5-5 with TRBJ2-2; TRBD2 might be the D (6 bases). The V gene lost 7 bases and the J gene lost 1 base, with 8 bases spanning the gap. Germline CDR1 is SGHKS and CDR2 is YYEKEE (reference sequence). The CDR3 totals 13 residues.

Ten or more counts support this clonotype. CDR3 DNA: TGTGCCAGCAGCCCAAGTCCCTTTGGTGAGCAGTACGTC. It codes for CASSPSPFGEQYV. J is TRBJ2-7 and V is TRBV3-1; no reliable D call. In germline, CDR1 is LGHDT, CDR2 YNNKEL (reference sequence). This CDR3 spans 13 amino acids. V was pared by 4 bases and J by 7 bases, with 14 bases between.

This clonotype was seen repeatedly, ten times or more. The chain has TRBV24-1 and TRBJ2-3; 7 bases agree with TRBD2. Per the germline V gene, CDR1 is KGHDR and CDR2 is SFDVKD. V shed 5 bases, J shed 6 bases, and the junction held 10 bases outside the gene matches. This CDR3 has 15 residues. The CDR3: CATSVERGPSDTQYF. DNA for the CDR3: TGTGCCACCAGTGTCGAGCGGGGCCCCTCTGATACGCAGTATTTT.

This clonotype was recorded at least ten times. The CDR3 nucleotides are TGTGCCAGCAGCTCTACTCAGGGGGGCCCAGATACGCAGTATTTT. It specifies CASSSTQGGPDTQYF. This chain joins TRBV7-9 and TRBJ2-3; TRBD1 is a possible D gene (7 bases). The CDR3 is made up of 15 amino acids. V dropped 4 bases and J dropped 4 bases, with 15 bases sitting between them. CDR1 is SEHNR, CDR2 FQNEAQ, per germline (reference sequence).

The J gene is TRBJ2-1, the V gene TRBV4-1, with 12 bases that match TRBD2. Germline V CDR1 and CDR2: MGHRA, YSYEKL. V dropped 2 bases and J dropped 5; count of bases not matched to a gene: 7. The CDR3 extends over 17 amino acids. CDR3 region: CASSQPGLAGPHNEQFF. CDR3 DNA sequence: TGCGCCAGCAGCCAACCTGGACTAGCGGGGCCCCACAATGAGCAGTTCTTC.

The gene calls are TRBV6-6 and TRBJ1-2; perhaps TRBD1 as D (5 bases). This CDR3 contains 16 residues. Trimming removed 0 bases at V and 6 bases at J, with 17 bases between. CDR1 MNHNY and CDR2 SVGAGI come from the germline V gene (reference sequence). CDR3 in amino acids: CASSYSTGEAGNGYTF. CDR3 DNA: TGTGCCAGCAGTTACTCGACGGGTGAGGCAGGGAATGGCTACACCTTC.

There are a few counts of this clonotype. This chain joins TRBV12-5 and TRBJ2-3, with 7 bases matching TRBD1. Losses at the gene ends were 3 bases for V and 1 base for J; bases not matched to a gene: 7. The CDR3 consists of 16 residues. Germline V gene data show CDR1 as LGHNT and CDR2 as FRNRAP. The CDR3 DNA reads TGTGCTAGTGGTTTTACAGGGGAACGGGGCACAGATACGCAGTATTTT. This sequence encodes CASGFTGERGTDTQYF.

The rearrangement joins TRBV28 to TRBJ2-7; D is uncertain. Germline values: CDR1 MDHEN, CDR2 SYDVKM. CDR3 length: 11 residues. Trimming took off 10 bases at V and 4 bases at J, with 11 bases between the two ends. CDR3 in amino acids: CATQAQYEQYV. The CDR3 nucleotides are TGTGCCACCCAGGCCCAGTACGAGCAGTACGTC.

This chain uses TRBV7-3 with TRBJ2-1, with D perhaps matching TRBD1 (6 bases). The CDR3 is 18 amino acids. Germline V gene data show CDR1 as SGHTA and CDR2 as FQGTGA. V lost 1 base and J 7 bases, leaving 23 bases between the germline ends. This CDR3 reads CASSLMGAATASGNEQFF. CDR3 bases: TGTGCCAGCAGCTTAATGGGGGCTGCGACAGCTAGTGGGAATGAGCAGTTCTTC.

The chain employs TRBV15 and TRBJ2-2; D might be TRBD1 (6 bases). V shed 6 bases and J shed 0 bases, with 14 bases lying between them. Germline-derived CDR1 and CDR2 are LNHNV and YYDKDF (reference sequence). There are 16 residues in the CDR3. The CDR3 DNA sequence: TGTGCCACCAGTAGACAGGCCGTCGCGAACACCGGGGAGCTGTTTTTT. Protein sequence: CATSRQAVANTGELFF.